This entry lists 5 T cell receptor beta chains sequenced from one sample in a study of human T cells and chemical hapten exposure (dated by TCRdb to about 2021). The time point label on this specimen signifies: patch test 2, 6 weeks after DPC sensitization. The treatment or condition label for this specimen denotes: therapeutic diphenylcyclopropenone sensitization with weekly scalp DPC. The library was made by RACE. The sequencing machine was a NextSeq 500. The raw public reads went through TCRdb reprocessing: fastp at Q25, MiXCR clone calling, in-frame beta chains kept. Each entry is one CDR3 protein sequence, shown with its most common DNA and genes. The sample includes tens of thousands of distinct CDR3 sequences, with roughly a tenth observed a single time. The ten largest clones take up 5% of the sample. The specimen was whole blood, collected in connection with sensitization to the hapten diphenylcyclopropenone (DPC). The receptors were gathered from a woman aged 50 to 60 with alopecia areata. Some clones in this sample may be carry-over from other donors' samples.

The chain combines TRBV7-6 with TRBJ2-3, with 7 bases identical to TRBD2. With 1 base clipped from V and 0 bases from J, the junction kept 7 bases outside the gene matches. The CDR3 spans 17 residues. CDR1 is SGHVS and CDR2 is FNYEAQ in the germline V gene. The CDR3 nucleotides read TGTGCCAGCAGCTTAGGTCCTAGCGGCTCTAGCACAGATACGCAGTATTTT. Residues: CASSLGPSGSSTDTQYF.

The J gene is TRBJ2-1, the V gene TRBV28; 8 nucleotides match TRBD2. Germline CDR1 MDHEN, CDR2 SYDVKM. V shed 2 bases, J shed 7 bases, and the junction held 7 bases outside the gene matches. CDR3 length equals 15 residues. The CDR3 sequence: CASSLHSGGPNEQFF. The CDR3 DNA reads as TGTGCCAGCAGTTTACATTCGGGAGGGCCGAATGAGCAGTTCTTC.

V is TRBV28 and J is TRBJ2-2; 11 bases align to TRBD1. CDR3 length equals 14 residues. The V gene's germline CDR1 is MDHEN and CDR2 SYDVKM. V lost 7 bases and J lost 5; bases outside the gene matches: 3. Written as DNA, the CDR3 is TGTGCCAGCATAGGGACAGGGGGAACCGGGGAGCTGTTTTTT. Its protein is CASIGTGGTGELFF.

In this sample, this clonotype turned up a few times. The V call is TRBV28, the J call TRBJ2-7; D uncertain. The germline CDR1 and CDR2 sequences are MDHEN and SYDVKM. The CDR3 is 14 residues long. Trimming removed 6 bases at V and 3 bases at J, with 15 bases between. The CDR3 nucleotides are TGTGCCAGCAGCGACCCAGCTCGACGCTACGAGCAGTACTTC. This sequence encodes CASSDPARRYEQYF.

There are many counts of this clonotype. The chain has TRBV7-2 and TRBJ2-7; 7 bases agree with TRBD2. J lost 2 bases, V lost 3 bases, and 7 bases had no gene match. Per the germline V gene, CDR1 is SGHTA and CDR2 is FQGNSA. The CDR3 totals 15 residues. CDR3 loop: CASSLGPSGAYEQYF. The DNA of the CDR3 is TGTGCCAGCAGCTTGGGCCCTAGCGGAGCCTACGAGCAGTACTTC.